This T cell receptor (beta chain) was captured by sequencing in a study of blood T cells in healthy people across ages. Donation came from healthy Caucasian individuals in Russia who were aged roughly 6 to 95. This clonotype has only a few counts. Germline CDR1 SGHTA, CDR2 FQGNSA. The CDR3 is 16 amino acids. The J segment lost 4 bases and the V segment lost 3 bases, leaving 8 bases of the junction unmatched. A second PCR of 7 to 11 cycles used a sample-barcoded 5' primer and a J-beta primer mix. TCRdb re-called the 5' RACE reads through MiXCR, storing one row per CDR3 protein. This sample carries 800,000 to 950,000 distinct CDR3 sequences, around 48% of them seen once, and the ten largest clones take 13%.

The chain combines TRBV7-2 with TRBJ2-1; 8 bases fit TRBD2. The receptor's source is a young man in good health. Sequencing input: blood. CDR3 protein: CASSLRRGGLYNEQFF. CDR3 nucleotide sequence: TGTGCCAGCAGCTTGCGCCGGGGGGGCCTTTACAATGAGCAGTTCTTC.